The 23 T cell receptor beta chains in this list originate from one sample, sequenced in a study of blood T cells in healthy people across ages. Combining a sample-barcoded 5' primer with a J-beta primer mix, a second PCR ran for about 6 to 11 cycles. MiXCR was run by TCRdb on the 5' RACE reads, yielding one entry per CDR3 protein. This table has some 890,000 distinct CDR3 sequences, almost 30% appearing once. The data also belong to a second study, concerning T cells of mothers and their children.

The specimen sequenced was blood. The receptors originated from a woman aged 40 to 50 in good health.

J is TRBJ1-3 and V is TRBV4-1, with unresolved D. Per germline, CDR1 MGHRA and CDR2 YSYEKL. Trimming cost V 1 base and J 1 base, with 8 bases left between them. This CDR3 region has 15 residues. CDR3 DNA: TGCGCCAGCAGCCAAGTCGTAACTTCTGGAAACACCATATATTTT. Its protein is CASSQVVTSGNTIYF.

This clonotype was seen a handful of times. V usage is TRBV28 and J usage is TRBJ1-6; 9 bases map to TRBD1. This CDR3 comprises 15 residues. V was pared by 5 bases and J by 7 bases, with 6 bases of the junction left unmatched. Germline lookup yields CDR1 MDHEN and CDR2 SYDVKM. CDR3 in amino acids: CASSIRTGANSPLHF. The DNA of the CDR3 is TGTGCCAGCAGTATAAGGACAGGGGCGAATTCACCCCTCCACTTT.

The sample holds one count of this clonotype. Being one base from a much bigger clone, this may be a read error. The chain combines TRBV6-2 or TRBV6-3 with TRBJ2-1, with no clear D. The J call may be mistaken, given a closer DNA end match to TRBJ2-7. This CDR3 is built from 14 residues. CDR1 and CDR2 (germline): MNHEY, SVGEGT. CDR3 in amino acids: CASSYSTADNEQYF. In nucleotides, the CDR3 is TGTGCCAGCAGTTACTCGACGGCAGACAATGAGCAGTACTTC.

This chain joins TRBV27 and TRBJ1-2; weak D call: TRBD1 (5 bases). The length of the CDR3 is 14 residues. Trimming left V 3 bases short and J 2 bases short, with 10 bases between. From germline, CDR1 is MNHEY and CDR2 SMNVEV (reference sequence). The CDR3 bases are TGTGCCAGCAGTTTTATGGGGCCAAACTATGGCTACACCTTC. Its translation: CASSFMGPNYGYTF.

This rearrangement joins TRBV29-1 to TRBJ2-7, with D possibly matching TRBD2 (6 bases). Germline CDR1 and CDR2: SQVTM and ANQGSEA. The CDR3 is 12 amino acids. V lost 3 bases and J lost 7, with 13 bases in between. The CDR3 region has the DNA TGCAGCGTTGAGGGAGGCTTCAATGAGCAGTACTTC. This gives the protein CSVEGGFNEQYF.

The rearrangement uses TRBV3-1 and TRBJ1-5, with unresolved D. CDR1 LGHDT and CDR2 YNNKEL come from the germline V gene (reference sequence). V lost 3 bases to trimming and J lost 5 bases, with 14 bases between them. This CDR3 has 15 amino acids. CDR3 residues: CASSHRLTGDQPQHF. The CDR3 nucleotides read TGTGCCAGCAGCCACCGACTAACCGGCGATCAGCCCCAGCATTTT.

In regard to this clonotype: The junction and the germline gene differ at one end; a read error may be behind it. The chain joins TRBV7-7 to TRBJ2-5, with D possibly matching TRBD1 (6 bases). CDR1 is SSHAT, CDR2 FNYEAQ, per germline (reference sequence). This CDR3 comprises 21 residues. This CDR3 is CASSLDYLIFPGHQKGETQYF. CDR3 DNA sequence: TGTGCTAGCAGCCTTGACTACCTAATTTTTCCGGGACATCAAAAGGGGGAGACCCAGTACTTC.

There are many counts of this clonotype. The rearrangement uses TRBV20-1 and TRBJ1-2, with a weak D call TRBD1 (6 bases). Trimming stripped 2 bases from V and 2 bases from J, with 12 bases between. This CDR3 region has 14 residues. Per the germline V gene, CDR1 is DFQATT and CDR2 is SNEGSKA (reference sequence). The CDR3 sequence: CSARRQGRNYGYTF. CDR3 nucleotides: TGCAGTGCTAGAAGGCAGGGGCGGAACTATGGCTACACCTTC.

This CDR3 reads CSATRLAGGFHNEQFF. CDR3 sequence (DNA): TGCAGTGCCACCCGACTAGCGGGAGGGTTTCACAATGAGCAGTTCTTC. V gene TRBV20-1 combines with J gene TRBJ2-1; 14 positions match TRBD2. The CDR3 loop spans 16 amino acids. J gave up 5 bases and V 6 bases, and 9 bases lay outside the gene matches. The germline gives CDR1 DFQATT, CDR2 SNEGSKA (reference sequence).

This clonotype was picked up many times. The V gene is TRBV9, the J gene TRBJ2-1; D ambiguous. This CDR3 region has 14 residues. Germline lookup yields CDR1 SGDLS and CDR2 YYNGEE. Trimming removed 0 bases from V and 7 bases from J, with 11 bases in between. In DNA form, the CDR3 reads TGTGCCAGCAGCGTAGGCCCAGCCCGAAATGAGCAGTTCTTC. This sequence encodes CASSVGPARNEQFF.

The DNA of the CDR3 is TGTGCCAGCAGGACCGGGACAGGGCGCTACTACGAGCAGTACTTC. It codes for CASRTGTGRYYEQYF. The chain employs TRBV28 and TRBJ2-7; 9 positions match TRBD1. J lost 3 bases, V lost 6 bases, and 9 bases had no gene match. Germline V CDR1 and CDR2: MDHEN, SYDVKM. This CDR3 has 15 residues.

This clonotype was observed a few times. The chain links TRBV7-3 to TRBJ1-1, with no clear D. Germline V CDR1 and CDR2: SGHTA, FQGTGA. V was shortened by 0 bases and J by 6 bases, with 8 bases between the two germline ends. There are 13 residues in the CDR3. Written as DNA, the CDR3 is TGTGCCAGCAGCTTAACGACCGGGTCTGAAGCTTTCTTT. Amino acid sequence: CASSLTTGSEAFF.

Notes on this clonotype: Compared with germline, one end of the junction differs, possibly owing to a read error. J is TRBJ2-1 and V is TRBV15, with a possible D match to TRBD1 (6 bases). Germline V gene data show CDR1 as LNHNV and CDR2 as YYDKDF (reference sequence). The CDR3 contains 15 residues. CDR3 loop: CATSGEVGDMEEQFF. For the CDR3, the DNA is TGTGCCACCAGCGGAGAGGTGGGGGACATGGAAGAGCAGTTCTTC.

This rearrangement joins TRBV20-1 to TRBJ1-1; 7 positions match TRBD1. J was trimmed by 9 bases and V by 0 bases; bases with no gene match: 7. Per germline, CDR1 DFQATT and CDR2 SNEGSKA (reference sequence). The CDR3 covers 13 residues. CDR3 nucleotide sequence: TGCAGTGCTAGAGATCAGAGGGGGCGGAAAGCTTTCTTT. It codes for CSARDQRGRKAFF.

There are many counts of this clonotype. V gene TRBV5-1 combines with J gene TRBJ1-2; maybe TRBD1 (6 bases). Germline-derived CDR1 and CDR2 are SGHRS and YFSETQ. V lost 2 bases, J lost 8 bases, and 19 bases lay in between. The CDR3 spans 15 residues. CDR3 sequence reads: CASSLEVQGNRGYTF. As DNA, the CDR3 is TGCGCCAGCAGCTTAGAGGTGCAGGGGAATAGGGGCTACACCTTC. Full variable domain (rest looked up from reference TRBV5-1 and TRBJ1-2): KAGVTQTPRYLIKTRGQQVTLSCSPISGHRSVSWYQQTPGQGLQFLFEYFSETQRNKGNFPGRFSGRQFSNSRSEMNVSTLELGDSALYLCASSLEVQGNRGYTFGSGTRLTVV.

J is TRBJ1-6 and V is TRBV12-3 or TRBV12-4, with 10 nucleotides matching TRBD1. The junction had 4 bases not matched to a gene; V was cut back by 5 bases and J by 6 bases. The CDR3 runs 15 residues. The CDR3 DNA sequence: TGTGCCAGCAGTACGCGGACAGGGGGTAATTCACCCCTCCACTTT. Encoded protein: CASSTRTGGNSPLHF.

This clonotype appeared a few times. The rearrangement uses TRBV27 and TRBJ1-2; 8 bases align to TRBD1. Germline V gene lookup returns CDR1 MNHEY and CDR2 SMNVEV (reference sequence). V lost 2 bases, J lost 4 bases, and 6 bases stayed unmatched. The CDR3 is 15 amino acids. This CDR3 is CASSLATGATYGYTF. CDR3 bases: TGTGCCAGCAGTTTAGCGACAGGGGCTACCTATGGCTACACCTTC.

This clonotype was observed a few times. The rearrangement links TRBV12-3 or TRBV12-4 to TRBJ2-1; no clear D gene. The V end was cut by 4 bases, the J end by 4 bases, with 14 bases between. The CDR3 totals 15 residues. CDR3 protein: CASSYSRYPYNEQFF. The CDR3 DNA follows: TGTGCCAGCAGTTATAGCCGTTACCCTTACAATGAGCAGTTCTTC.

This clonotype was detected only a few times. CDR3 region: CSARSPPGRSSGNTIYF. The CDR3 DNA is TGCAGTGCTCGATCCCCCCCAGGGCGGAGCTCTGGAAACACCATATATTTT. The rearrangement uses TRBV20-1 and TRBJ1-3, with D perhaps matching TRBD1 (5 bases). CDR3 size: 17 residues. V was cut by 5 bases and J by 0 bases, with 20 bases left in between. Germline values: CDR1 DFQATT, CDR2 SNEGSKA (reference sequence).

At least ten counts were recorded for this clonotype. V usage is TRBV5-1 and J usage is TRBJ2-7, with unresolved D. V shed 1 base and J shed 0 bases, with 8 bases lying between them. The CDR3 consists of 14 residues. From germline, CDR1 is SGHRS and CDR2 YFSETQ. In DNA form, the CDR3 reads TGCGCCAGCAGCTTGCTTGCTTTCTCCTACGAGCAGTACTTC. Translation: CASSLLAFSYEQYF.

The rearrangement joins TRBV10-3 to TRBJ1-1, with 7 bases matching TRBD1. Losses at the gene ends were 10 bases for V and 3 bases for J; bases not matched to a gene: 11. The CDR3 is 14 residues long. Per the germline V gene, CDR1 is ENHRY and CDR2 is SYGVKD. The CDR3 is CATHGTAEYTEAFF. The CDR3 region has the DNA TGTGCCACCCACGGGACAGCTGAGTACACTGAAGCTTTCTTT.

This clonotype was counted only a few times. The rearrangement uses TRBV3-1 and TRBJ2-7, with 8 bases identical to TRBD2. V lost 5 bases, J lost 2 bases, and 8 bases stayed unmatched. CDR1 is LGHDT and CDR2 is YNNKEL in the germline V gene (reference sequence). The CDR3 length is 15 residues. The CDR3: CASSETGTRTYEQYF. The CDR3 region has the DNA TGTGCCAGCAGCGAGACCGGGACTAGGACCTACGAGCAGTACTTC.

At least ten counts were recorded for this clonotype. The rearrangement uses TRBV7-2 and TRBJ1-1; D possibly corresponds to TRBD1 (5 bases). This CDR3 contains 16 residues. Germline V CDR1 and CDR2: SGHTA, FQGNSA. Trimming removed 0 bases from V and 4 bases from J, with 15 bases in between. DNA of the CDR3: TGTGCCAGCAGCTTAGCTTACGGGAGCCAGGGCACTGAAGCTTTCTTT. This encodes CASSLAYGSQGTEAFF.